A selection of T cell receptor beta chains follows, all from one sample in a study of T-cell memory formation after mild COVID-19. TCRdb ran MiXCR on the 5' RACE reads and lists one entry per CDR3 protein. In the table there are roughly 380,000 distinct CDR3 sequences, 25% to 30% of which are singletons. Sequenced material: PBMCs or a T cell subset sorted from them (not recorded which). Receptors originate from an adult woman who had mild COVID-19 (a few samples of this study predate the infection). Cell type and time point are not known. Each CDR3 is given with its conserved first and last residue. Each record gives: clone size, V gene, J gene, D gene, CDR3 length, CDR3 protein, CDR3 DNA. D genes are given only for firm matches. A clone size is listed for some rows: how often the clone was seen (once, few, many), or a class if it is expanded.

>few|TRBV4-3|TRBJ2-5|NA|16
CASSHQGRGVQETQYF
TGCGCCAGCAGCCATCAGGGGAGGGGTGTCCAAGAGACCCAGTACTTC
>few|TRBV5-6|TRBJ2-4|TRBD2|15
CASSSTGGTENIQYF
TGTGCCAGCAGCTCTACCGGGGGGACCGAAAACATTCAGTACTTC
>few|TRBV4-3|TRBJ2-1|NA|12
CASSQDRREQFF
TGCGCCAGCAGCCAAGATCGTCGCGAGCAGTTCTTC
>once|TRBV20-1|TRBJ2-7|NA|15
CSAERGGHGIDEQYF
TGCAGTGCAGAGAGGGGGGGCCATGGGATAGACGAGCAGTACTTC
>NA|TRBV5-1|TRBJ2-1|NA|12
CASSLVDNEQFF
TGCGCCAGCAGCTTGGTGGACAATGAGCAGTTCTTC
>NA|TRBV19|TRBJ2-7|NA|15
CASSTVRHSSYEQYF
TGTGCCAGTAGTACGGTCAGGCACTCCTCCTACGAGCAGTACTTC
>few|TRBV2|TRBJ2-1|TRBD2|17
CASSADFTSGGQKEQFF
TGTGCCAGCAGTGCCGACTTTACTAGCGGGGGTCAGAAGGAGCAGTTCTTC
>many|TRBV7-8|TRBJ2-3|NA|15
CASSHSGSTGDTQYF
TGTGCCAGCAGCCATAGCGGCTCAACGGGGGATACGCAGTATTTT
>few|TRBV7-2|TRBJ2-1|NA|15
CASSLGGGAGNEQFF
TGTGCCAGCAGCTTAGGAGGGGGGGCAGGCAATGAGCAGTTCTTC
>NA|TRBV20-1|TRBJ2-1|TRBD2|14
CSARKAGGDNEQFF
TGCAGTGCTCGGAAAGCGGGAGGGGACAATGAGCAGTTCTTC
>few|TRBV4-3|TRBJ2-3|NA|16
CASSPSGTHFGDTQYF
TGCGCCAGCAGCCCCTCCGGGACCCATTTTGGAGATACGCAGTATTTT
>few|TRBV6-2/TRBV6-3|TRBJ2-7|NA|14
CASSYEGHDYEQYF
TGTGCCAGCAGTTACGAGGGACACGACTACGAGCAGTACTTC
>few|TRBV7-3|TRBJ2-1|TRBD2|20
CASSLSGTSGSIFSYNEQFF
TGTGCCAGCAGCTTAAGTGGGACTAGCGGTAGCATTTTCTCCTACAATGAGCAGTTCTTC
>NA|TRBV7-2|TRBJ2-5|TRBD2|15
CASRRSPGLEETQYF
TGTGCCAGCAGACGATCTCCGGGACTAGAAGAGACCCAGTACTTC
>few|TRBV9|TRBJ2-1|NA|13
CASSVPPRIEQFF
TGTGCCAGCAGCGTTCCGCCCCGGATTGAGCAGTTCTTC
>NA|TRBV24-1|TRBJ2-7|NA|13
CATSDPPGYEQYF
TGTGCCACCAGTGATCCTCCAGGGTACGAGCAGTACTTC